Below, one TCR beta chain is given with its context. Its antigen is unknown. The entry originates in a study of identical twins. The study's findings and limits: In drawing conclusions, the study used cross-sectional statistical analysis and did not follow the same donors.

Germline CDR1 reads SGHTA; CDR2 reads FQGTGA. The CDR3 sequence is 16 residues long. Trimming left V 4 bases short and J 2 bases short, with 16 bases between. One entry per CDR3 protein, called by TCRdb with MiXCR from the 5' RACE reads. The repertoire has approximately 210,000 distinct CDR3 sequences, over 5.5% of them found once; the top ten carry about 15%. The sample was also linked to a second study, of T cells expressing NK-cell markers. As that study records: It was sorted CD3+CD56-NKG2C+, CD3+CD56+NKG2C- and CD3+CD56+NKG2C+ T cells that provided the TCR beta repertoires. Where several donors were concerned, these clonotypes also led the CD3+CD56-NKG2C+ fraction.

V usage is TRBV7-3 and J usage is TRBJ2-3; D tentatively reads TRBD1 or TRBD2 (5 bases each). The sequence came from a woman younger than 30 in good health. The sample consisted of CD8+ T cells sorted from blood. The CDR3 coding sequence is TGTGCCAGCAGCTCGTTAGGGGAGACCTTCACAGATACGCAGTATTTT. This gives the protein CASSSLGETFTDTQYF.